This record looks at one TCR beta chain sequence and its context. The data are from a study of cytomegalovirus exposure and HLA in healthy donors. The primer mix had 60 Vbeta and 13 Jbeta primers. The table came from immunoSEQ multiplex PCR; TCRdb's copy has only in-frame clones and leaves some out. The sample contains about 140,000 clones, over 75% of which appear only once. With V trimmed by 0 bases and J by 2 bases, 1 base remained unmatched. Germline CDR1 and CDR2: SEHNR and FQNEAQ (reference sequence). This CDR3 has 14 residues. This TCR came from a woman aged 35 to 49 in good health and CMV-seronegative. The sequencing sample was made of PBMCs. The chain combines TRBV7-9 with TRBJ2-7; 7 nucleotides agree with TRBD2. The chain's CDR3 is CASSLAGTTYEQYF. The CDR3 DNA reads as TGTGCCAGCAGCTTAGCCGGGACTACCTACGAGCAGTACTTC.